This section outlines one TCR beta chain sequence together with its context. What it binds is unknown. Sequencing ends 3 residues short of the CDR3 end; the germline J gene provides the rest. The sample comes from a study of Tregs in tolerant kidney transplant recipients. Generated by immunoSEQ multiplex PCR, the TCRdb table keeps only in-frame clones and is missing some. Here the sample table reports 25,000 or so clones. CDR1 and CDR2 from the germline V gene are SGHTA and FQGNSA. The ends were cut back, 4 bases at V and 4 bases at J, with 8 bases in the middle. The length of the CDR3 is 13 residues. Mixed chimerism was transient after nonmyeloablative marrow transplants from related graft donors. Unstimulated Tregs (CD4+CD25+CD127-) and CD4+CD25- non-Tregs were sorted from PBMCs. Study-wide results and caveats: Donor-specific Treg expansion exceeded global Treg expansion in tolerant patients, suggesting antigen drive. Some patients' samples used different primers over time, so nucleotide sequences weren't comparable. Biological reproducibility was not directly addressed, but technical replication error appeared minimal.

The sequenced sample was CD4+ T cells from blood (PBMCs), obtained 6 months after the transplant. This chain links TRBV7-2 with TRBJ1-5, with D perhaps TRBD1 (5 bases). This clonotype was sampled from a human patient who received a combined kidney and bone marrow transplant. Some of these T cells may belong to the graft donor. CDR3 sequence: CASSSRVNQPQHF. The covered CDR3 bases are TGTGCCAGCAGCTCCAGGGTTAATCAGCCC.